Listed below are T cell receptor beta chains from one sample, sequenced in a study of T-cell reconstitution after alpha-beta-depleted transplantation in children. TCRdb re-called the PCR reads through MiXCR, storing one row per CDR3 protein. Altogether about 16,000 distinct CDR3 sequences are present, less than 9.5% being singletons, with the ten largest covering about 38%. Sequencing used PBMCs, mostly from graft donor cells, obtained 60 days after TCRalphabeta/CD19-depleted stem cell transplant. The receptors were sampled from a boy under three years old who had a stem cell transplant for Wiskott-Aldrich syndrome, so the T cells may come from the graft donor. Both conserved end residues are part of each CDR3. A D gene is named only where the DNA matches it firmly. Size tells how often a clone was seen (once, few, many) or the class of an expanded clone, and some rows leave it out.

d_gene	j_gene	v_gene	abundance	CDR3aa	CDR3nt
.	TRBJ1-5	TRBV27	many	CASSPQYNQPQHF	TGTGCCAGCAGTCCGCAGTATAATCAGCCCCAGCATTTT
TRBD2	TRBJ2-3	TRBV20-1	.	CSARWAGVTDTQYF	TGCAGTGCTAGATGGGCGGGGGTCACAGATACGCAGTATTTT
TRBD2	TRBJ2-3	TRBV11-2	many	CASSRTSGMSDTQYF	TGTGCCAGCAGCCGGACTAGCGGGATGTCAGATACGCAGTATTTT
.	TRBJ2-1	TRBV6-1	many	CASSGGLKDEQFF	TGTGCCAGCAGTGGAGGGTTGAAGGATGAGCAGTTCTTC
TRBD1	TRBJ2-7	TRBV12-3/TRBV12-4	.	CASSFGDRYEQYF	TGTGCCAGCAGTTTTGGGGACAGATACGAGCAGTACTTC
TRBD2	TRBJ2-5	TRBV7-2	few	CASSFSGRETQYF	TGTGCCAGCAGCTTTAGCGGGAGAGAGACCCAGTACTTC
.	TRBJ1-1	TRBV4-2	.	CASSPRLSVWGEAFF	TGTGCCAGCAGCCCCAGGCTGTCGGTGTGGGGGGAGGCTTTCTTT
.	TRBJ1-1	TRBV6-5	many	CASSYGGSTEAFF	TGTGCCAGCAGTTACGGGGGTTCCACTGAAGCTTTCTTT
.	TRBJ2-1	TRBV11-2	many	CASSLGRSSYNEQFF	TGTGCCAGCAGCTTAGGGAGGAGCTCCTACAATGAGCAGTTCTTC
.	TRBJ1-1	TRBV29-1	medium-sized	CSVEIRVGTEAFF	TGCAGCGTTGAAATCCGGGTGGGCACTGAAGCTTTCTTT
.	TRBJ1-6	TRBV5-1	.	CASSFGGTTDNSPLHF	TGCGCCAGCAGCTTTGGTGGGACAACCGATAATTCACCCCTCCACTTT
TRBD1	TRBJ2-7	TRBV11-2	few	CASSAAGQVSYEQYF	TGTGCCAGCAGCGCTGCCGGACAGGTCTCCTACGAGCAGTACTTC
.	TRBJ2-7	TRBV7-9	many	CASSLAIGTGYEQYF	TGTGCCAGCAGCTTAGCGATTGGAACAGGCTACGAGCAGTACTTC
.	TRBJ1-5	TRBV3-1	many	CASSQMSNQPQHF	TGTGCCAGCAGCCAAATGAGCAATCAGCCCCAGCATTTT
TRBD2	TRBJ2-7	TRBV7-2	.	CASSAGYHGTSSYEQYF	TGTGCCAGCAGCGCAGGCTACCACGGGACTAGTTCCTACGAGCAGTACTTC
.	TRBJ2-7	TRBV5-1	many	CASSLGSTYEQYF	TGCGCCAGCAGCTTGGGGTCTACCTACGAGCAGTACTTC
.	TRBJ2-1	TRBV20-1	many	CSANWGSSYNEQFF	TGCAGTGCTAATTGGGGGAGCTCCTACAATGAGCAGTTCTTC
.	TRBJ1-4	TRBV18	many	CASSPGIEKLFF	TGTGCCAGCTCACCAGGGATCGAAAAACTGTTTTTT